The source of this T cell receptor beta chain is a study of blood T cell repertoires in COVID-19. Overall study context: The cDNA or gDNA used as material had been derived from T cells, B-cell-depleted T cells, or PBMCs.

In the original processing: From reference gene primer amplification, estimates of nucleated cell counts were derived. TCRdb keeps only in-frame clones here, not all; method: immunoSEQ multiplex PCR. V and J calls and clone size come straight from that table; D and trimming were deduced from the DNA. Among some 140,000 clones, around 85% were seen once, and the ten largest hold about 2.9%. The V gene's germline CDR1 is SNHLY and CDR2 FYNNEI. This CDR3 has 14 residues. With V trimmed by 4 bases and J by 6 bases, 4 bases remained unmatched. Sequenced sample: peripheral blood. This chain joins TRBV2 and TRBJ1-5, with TRBD1 identical over 9 bases. This sequence was found in an elderly woman with acute or convalescent COVID-19. The CDR3 nucleotides are TGTGCCAGCAGTGTAAGGACAGGGGTTCAGCCCCAGCATTTT. Amino acids: CASSVRTGVQPQHF.